This T cell receptor (beta chain) appears in the sequencing data of a study of post-analysis software for immune sequencing data. Study summary: As for disease course, relapsing-remitting, secondary progressive and progressive-relapsing multiple sclerosis were all included.

TCR beta libraries were prepared from cDNA with unique molecular identifiers. TCRdb reprocessed the PCR reads with MiXCR, giving one entry per CDR3 protein. The table has over 700,000 distinct CDR3 sequences, roughly 29% seen once. The sequencing sample was made of blood. This TCR derives from a girl between 10 and 17 years old with multiple sclerosis.

Here the CDR3 DNA reads TGTGCCAGCTCCGCAATAAACCCCGTCCTAGCGGGGGTGCCCCCATCCTACAATGAGCAGTTCTTC. Translation gives CASSAINPVLAGVPPSYNEQFF. The rearrangement joins TRBV6-1 to TRBJ2-1; the match to TRBD2 covers 10 bases. J gave up 1 base and V 8 bases, and 26 bases lay outside the gene matches. Germline CDR1 and CDR2: MNHNS and SASEGT. This CDR3 is 22 amino acids long.